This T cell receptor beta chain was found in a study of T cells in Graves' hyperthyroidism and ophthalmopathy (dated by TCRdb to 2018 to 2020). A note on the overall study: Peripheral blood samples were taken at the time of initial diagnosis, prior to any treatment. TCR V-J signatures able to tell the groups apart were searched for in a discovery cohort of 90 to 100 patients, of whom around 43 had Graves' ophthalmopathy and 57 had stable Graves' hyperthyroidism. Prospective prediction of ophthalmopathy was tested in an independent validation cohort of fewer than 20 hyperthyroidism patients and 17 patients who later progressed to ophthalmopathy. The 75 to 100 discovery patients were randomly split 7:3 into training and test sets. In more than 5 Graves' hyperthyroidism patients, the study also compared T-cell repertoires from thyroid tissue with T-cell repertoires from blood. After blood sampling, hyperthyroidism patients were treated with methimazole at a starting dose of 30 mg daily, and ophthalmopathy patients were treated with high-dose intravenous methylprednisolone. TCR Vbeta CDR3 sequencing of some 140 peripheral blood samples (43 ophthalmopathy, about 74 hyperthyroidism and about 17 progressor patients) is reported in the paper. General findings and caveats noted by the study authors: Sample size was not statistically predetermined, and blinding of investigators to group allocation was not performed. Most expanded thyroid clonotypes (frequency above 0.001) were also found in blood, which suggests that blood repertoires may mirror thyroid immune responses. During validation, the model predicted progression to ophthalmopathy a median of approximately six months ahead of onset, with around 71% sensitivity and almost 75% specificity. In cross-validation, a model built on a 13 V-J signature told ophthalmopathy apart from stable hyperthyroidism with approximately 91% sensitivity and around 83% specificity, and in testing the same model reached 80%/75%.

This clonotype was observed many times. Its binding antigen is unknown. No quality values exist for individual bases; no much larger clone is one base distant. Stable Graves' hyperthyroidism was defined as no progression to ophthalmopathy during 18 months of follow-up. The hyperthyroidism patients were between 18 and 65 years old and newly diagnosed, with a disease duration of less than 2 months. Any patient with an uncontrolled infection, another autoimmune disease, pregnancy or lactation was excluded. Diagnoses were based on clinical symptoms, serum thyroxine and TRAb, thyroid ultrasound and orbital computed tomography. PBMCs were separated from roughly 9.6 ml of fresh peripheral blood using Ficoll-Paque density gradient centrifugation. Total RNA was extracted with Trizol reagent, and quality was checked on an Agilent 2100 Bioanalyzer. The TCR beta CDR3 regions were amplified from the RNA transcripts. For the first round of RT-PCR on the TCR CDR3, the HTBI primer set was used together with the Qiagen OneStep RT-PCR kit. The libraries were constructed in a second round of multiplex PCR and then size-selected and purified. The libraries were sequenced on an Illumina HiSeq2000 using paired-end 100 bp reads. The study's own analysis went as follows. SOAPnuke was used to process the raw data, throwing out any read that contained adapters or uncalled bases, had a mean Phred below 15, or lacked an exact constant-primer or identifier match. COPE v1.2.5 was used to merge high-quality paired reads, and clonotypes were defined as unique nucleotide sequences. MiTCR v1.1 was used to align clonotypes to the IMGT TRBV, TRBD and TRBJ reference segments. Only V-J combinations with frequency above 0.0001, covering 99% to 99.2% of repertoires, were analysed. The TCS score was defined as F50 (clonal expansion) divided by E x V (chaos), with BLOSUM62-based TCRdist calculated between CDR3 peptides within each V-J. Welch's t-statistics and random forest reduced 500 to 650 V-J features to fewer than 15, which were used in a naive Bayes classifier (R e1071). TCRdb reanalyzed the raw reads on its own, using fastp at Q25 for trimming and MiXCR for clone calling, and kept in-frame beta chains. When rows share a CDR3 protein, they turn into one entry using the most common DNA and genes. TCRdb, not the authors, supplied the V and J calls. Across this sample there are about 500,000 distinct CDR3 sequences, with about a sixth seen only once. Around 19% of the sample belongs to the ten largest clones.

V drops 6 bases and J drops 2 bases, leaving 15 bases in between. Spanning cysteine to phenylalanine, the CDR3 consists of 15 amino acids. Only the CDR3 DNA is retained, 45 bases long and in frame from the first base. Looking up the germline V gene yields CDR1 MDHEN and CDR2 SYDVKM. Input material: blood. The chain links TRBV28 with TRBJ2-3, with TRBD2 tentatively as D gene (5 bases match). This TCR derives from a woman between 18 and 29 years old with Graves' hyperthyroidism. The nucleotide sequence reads TGTGCCAGCAGCGAACGGACGGGGTACACAGATACGCAGTATTTT. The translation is CASSERTGYTDTQYF.